The rows below give T cell receptor beta chains drawn from one sample of a study of control samples from healthy donors and cancer patients. Measured with immunoSEQ multiplex PCR; TCRdb has only the in-frame clones, and not every one. The sample has fewer than 250,000 clones, about nine tenths seen once; the top ten hold roughly 1.9%. Sequencing was carried out using blood. These receptors originate from a man younger than 45 in good health. Both conserved end residues are part of each CDR3. D genes are given only for firm matches. The size field is filled for only some rows; it gives once, few, many or a size class.

j_call | v_call | cdr3_length | d_call | clone_size | cdr3_aa | cdr3_nt
TRBJ2-7 | TRBV7-8 | 14 | - | - | CASSLGAYSYEQYF | TGTGCCAGCAGCTTAGGAGCCTACTCCTACGAGCAGTACTTC
TRBJ1-1 | TRBV7-9 | 16 | TRBD1 | - | CASRQWTGASGTEAFF | TGTGCCAGCAGACAATGGACAGGGGCTTCTGGCACTGAAGCTTTCTTT
TRBJ2-7 | TRBV5-1 | 11 | - | - | CASSSAVEQYF | TGCGCCAGCAGCTCAGCCGTCGAGCAGTACTTC
TRBJ2-7 | TRBV28 | 14 | TRBD1 | - | CASRPRDSTYEQYF | TGTGCCAGCAGGCCCCGGGACAGTACCTACGAGCAGTACTTC
TRBJ1-2 | TRBV11-2 | 15 | - | - | CASSFVSGDVNGYTF | TGTGCCAGCAGCTTCGTATCAGGTGATGTGAATGGCTACACCTTC
TRBJ1-5 | TRBV6-5 | 13 | - | few | CASSTGLGQPQHF | TGTGCCAGCAGTACAGGGCTGGGTCAGCCCCAGCATTTT
TRBJ1-4 | TRBV19 | 16 | - | - | CASSRRGEATNEKLFF | TGTGCCAGTAGCCGGCGAGGGGAAGCAACTAATGAAAAACTGTTTTTT
TRBJ1-3 | TRBV14 | 15 | - | - | CASSQDLAEGNTIYF | TGTGCCAGCAGCCAAGATCTGGCAGAGGGAAACACCATATATTTT
TRBJ2-1 | TRBV11-2 | 18 | - | - | CASSPAWGDSSSYNEQFF | TGTGCCAGCAGCCCAGCCTGGGGGGACTCGAGCTCCTACAATGAGCAGTTCTTC
TRBJ2-6 | TRBV27 | 14 | - | - | CASSSGVGANVLTF | TGTGCCAGCAGTTCAGGGGTAGGGGCCAACGTCCTGACTTTC
TRBJ2-7 | TRBV7-8 | 15 | - | - | CASSLGGEGIYEQYF | TGTGCCAGCAGCTTAGGTGGGGAAGGGATATACGAGCAGTACTTC
TRBJ2-5 | TRBV18 | 13 | - | once | CASSLRLQETQYF | TGTGCCAGCTCACTCCGGCTCCAAGAGACCCAGTACTTC
TRBJ2-6 | TRBV21-1 | 18 | - | - | CASIRGRGTASGANVLTF | TGTGCCAGCATCCGAGGGAGGGGGACAGCATCTGGGGCCAACGTCCTGACTTTC
TRBJ1-3 | TRBV3-1/TRBV3-2 | 15 | - | - | CASSQELDSGNTIYF | TGTGCCAGCAGCCAAGAGCTCGACTCTGGAAACACCATATATTTT
TRBJ2-3 | TRBV5-1 | 16 | TRBD1 | - | CASSLTGQGRGDTQYF | TGCGCCAGCAGTCTAACCGGACAGGGCCGAGGAGATACGCAGTATTTT
TRBJ2-7 | TRBV11-3 | 17 | - | - | CASSLGLPSVSMYEQYF | TGTGCCAGCAGCTTAGGCCTACCGTCAGTCAGTATGTACGAGCAGTACTTC
TRBJ1-5 | TRBV5-8 | 16 | - | - | CASSPGAAGSNQPQHF | TGTGCCAGCAGCCCCGGAGCAGCGGGGAGCAATCAGCCCCAGCATTTT
TRBJ1-1 | TRBV12-3/TRBV12-4 | 13 | TRBD1 | - | CASSGQGGSEAFF | TGTGCCAGCAGCGGACAGGGGGGGTCTGAAGCTTTCTTT
TRBJ2-6 | TRBV5-5 | 16 | - | - | CASSFRGNSGANVLTF | TGTGCCAGCAGCTTCAGAGGGAACTCTGGGGCCAACGTCCTGACTTTC
TRBJ1-4 | TRBV5-5 | 17 | - | - | CASSWDATSATNEKLFF | TGTGCCAGCAGCTGGGACGCCACTTCTGCAACTAATGAAAAACTGTTTTTT
TRBJ1-2 | TRBV4-1 | 16 | TRBD1 | - | CASSQYFRDSFYGYTF | TGCGCCAGCAGCCAATACTTCCGGGACAGCTTCTATGGCTACACCTTC
TRBJ2-7 | TRBV19 | 14 | - | - | CASSGTPGSGEQYF | TGTGCCAGTAGTGGTACGCCAGGGTCAGGCGAGCAGTACTTC